The sequence of this T cell receptor beta chain was determined in a study of blood T cell repertoires in COVID-19. On the study more broadly: In each case, the material was cDNA or gDNA derived from T cells, B-cell-depleted T cells, or PBMCs.

The cohort comprised adults aged about 18 to 100 years residing in approximately 25 US areas. Donors in Cohort 3 counted as recovered after two negative PCRs, clearance, or symptom resolution. The V gene's germline CDR1 is MNHEY and CDR2 SMNVEV (reference sequence). CDR3 length: 13 residues. The V gene lost 6 bases and the J gene lost 2 bases, with 10 bases spanning the gap. Clones were read by immunoSEQ multiplex PCR, and TCRdb kept only the in-frame ones, dropping some. The sample records approximately 300,000 clones, more than 90% being singletons. V usage is TRBV27 and J usage is TRBJ1-1, with D tentatively TRBD1 (5 bases). This TCR was recovered from a man aged 60-69 years who had recovered from COVID-19. Source material: PBMCs or T cells enriched from blood (not recorded which). CDR3 in amino acids: CASRTEFNTEAFF. In DNA, the CDR3 is TGTGCCAGCAGGACAGAATTCAACACTGAAGCTTTCTTT.